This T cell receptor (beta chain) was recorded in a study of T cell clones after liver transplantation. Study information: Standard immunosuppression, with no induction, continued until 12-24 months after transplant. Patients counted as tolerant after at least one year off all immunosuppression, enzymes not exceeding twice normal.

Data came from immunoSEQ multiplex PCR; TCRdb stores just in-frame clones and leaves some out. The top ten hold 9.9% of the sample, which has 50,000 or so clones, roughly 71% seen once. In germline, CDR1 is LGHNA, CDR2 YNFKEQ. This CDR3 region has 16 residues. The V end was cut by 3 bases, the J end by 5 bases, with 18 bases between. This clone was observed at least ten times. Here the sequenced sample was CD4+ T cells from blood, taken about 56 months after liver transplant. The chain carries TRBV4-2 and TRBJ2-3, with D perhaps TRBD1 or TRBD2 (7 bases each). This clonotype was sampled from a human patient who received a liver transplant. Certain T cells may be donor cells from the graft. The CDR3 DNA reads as TGTGCCAGCAGCCAGGGATGGACAGGCGGGGGAGATACGCAGTATTTT. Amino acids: CASSQGWTGGGDTQYF.